A single sample is the source of the 29 T cell receptor beta chains below, sequenced in a study of identical twins. TCRdb ran MiXCR on the 5' RACE reads and lists one entry per CDR3 protein. The top ten clones hold 1.5% to 2% of a sample with about 890,000 distinct CDR3 sequences, 10% to 15% of them seen once. These data were also filed under a second study, of yellow fever vaccine responses in identical twins.

The sequenced material came from PBMCs. The receptors here all came from a young woman in good health.

J is TRBJ2-3 and V is TRBV20-1; 7 nucleotides line up with TRBD1. From germline, CDR1 is DFQATT and CDR2 SNEGSKA (reference sequence). The J segment lost 2 bases and the V segment lost 5 bases, leaving 10 bases of the junction unmatched. There are 15 residues in the CDR3. CDR3 in DNA: TGCAGTGCTTCCCCAATGACAGGGAACACAGATACGCAGTATTTT. Translation: CSASPMTGNTDTQYF.

This chain joins TRBV2 and TRBJ2-7; D gene ambiguous. Germline V gene lookup returns CDR1 SNHLY and CDR2 FYNNEI. The length of the CDR3 is 12 residues. V was shortened by 3 bases and J by 3 bases, with 6 bases between the two germline ends. The CDR3 DNA is TGTGCCAGCAGTGACGGGCACTACGAGCAGTACGTC. Its protein product is CASSDGHYEQYV.

The chain couples TRBV12-3 or TRBV12-4 to TRBJ2-1; 11 bases are a match to TRBD2. This CDR3 contains 18 residues. The junction had 20 bases not matched to a gene; V was cut back by 11 bases and J by 5 bases. For the CDR3, the DNA is TGTGCCTGCTGTCAGGGGTCTAGCGGGGGGTTTTTACACAATGAGCAGTTCTTC. It codes for CACCQGSSGGFLHNEQFF.

The table lists this clonotype with many counts. The rearrangement links TRBV15 to TRBJ2-2; D is possibly TRBD1 (6 bases). The CDR3 totals 13 residues. Looked up from germline, CDR1 is LNHNV and CDR2 is YYDKDF (reference sequence). The V end was cut by 6 bases, the J end by 7 bases, with 12 bases between. The CDR3 DNA is TGTGCCACCAGGCCTACAGGGATCGGGGAGCTGTTTTTT. Translation gives CATRPTGIGELFF.

This clonotype occurred a few times. The V call is TRBV5-1, the J call TRBJ2-3; 12 bases align to TRBD2. Germline V gene sequence: CDR1 SGHRS, CDR2 YFSETQ. This CDR3 contains 16 residues. Trimming took 6 bases from V and 2 from J; bases not matched to a gene: 7. For the CDR3, the DNA is TGCGCCAGCAAGCTAGCGGGAGGGCGTGTCACAGATACGCAGTATTTT. Encoded protein: CASKLAGGRVTDTQYF.

This clonotype came up many times. The chain joins TRBV12-3 or TRBV12-4 to TRBJ1-5; possible D gene TRBD1, 5 bases. The CDR3 covers 15 residues. The ends were cut back, 1 base at V and 0 bases at J, with 7 bases in the middle. The CDR3 coding sequence is TGTGCCAGCAGTTTAGAGGGGAATAGCAATCAGCCCCAGCATTTT. Amino acids: CASSLEGNSNQPQHF.

The chain joins TRBV10-1 to TRBJ2-2; 7 positions match TRBD2. The germline CDR1 and CDR2 sequences are WNHNN and SYGVQD (reference sequence). This CDR3 region has 13 residues. V dropped 7 bases and J dropped 4; count of bases not matched to a gene: 3. The CDR3 DNA reads TGCGCCAGCAAACCGGGGGGCACCGGGGAGCTGTTTTTT. Its translation is CASKPGGTGELFF.

CDR3 nucleotides: TGCGCCAGCAGCACCGAAGGGGACGATTACAATGAGCAGTTCTTC. It codes for CASSTEGDDYNEQFF. This sequence joins TRBV5-1 and TRBJ2-1; D could derive from TRBD1 or TRBD2 (5 bases each). The length of the CDR3 is 15 residues. The V gene's germline CDR1 is SGHRS and CDR2 YFSETQ. Trimming shortened V by 4 bases and J by 4 bases, and 15 bases separated the two germline ends.

This clonotype was counted only a few times. The V and J genes are TRBV15 and TRBJ2-1; 12 bases align to TRBD2. V shed 6 bases and J 4 bases; nucleotides not matched to a gene: 7. CDR3 length: 16 amino acids. From germline, CDR1 is LNHNV and CDR2 YYDKDF (reference sequence). CDR3 nucleotides: TGTGCCACCAGGAATAGACTAGCGGGAGAATACAATGAGCAGTTCTTC. This sequence encodes CATRNRLAGEYNEQFF.

The chain employs TRBV29-1 and TRBJ1-1; D is unclear. The V gene lost 7 bases and the J gene lost 4 bases, with 13 bases spanning the gap. Germline V lookup: CDR1 SQVTM, CDR2 ANQGSEA. The CDR3 consists of 12 residues. The CDR3 DNA reads TGCAGCGGGATTGACCCGGGCACTGAAGCTTTCTTT. Its translation: CSGIDPGTEAFF.

The rearrangement uses TRBV5-1 and TRBJ2-3; a weak D match, TRBD1 (5 bases). The V end was cut by 3 bases, the J end by 2 bases, with 10 bases between. CDR3 length equals 14 residues. Germline CDR1 SGHRS, CDR2 YFSETQ. CDR3 nucleotides: TGCGCCAGCAGCTACGGACAAACCACAGATACGCAGTATTTT. Amino acids: CASSYGQTTDTQYF.

DNA of the CDR3: TGTGCCAGCAGCTCTAGCGGGAGGGGCACAGATACGCAGTATTTT. This gives the protein CASSSSGRGTDTQYF. The V call is TRBV12-3 or TRBV12-4, the J call TRBJ2-3; the match to TRBD2 covers 12 bases. V lost 6 bases to trimming and J lost 1 base; unmatched junction nucleotides: 2. The CDR3 extends over 15 amino acids.

The V gene is TRBV6-1, the J gene TRBJ1-1, with a weak D call TRBD1 (5 bases). CDR1 MNHNS and CDR2 SASEGT come from the germline V gene. Trimming removed 6 bases from V and 1 base from J, with 15 bases in between. The CDR3 totals 15 residues. In nucleotides, the CDR3 is TGTGCCAGCAGGGCCCTGACAGTCGCGAACACTGAAGCTTTCTTT. As protein: CASRALTVANTEAFF.

This clonotype has more than one count but fewer than ten. The chain uses TRBV7-8 and TRBJ2-7; 10 bases align to TRBD2. J gave up 4 bases and V 1 base, and 7 bases lay outside the gene matches. There are 16 residues in the CDR3. In germline, CDR1 is SGHVS, CDR2 FQNEAQ. The CDR3 coding sequence is TGTGCCAGCAGCTTAGGTTCTAGCGGGAGCGGGTACGAGCAGTACTTC. Amino acid sequence: CASSLGSSGSGYEQYF.

This clonotype was picked up many times. The CDR3 spells CASSPQQGTNQPQHF. The DNA for the CDR3 is TGTGCCAGCAGCCCCCAACAGGGAACCAATCAGCCCCAGCATTTT. The chain is built from TRBV7-2 and TRBJ1-5, with a weak D call TRBD1 (6 bases). The germline V gene has CDR1 SGHTA and CDR2 FQGNSA. The CDR3 consists of 15 residues. V shed 5 bases and J shed 3 bases, with 14 bases lying between them.

V gene TRBV5-1 combines with J gene TRBJ2-1; 8 bases agree with TRBD2. J lost 0 bases, V lost 0 bases, and 5 bases had no gene match. Germline CDR1 is SGHRS and CDR2 is YFSETQ. CDR3 length equals 17 residues. The CDR3 protein is CASSLAPGLASYNEQFF. CDR3 sequence (DNA): TGCGCCAGCAGCTTGGCCCCCGGACTAGCCTCCTACAATGAGCAGTTCTTC. Variable domain in full (rest from reference TRBV5-1 and TRBJ2-1): KAGVTQTPRYLIKTRGQQVTLSCSPISGHRSVSWYQQTPGQGLQFLFEYFSETQRNKGNFPGRFSGRQFSNSRSEMNVSTLELGDSALYLCASSLAPGLASYNEQFFGPGTRLTVL.

There are a few counts of this clonotype. The V gene is TRBV25-1, the J gene TRBJ1-4, with a possible D match to TRBD1 (5 bases). The CDR3 covers 15 residues. Germline loops: CDR1 MGHDK, CDR2 SYGVNS. The germline V and J ends were trimmed by 2 bases and 8 bases, with 15 bases remaining between them. The DNA for the CDR3 is TGTGCCAGCAGTGAAACTGGGACGCCCGGGGAAAAACTGTTTTTT. It specifies CASSETGTPGEKLFF.

This clonotype was seen at least ten times. The V gene is TRBV4-2, the J gene TRBJ2-1; 10 nucleotides align to TRBD2. This CDR3 is 16 amino acids long. J lost 6 bases, V lost 0 bases, and 5 bases had no gene match. Germline values: CDR1 LGHNA, CDR2 YNFKEQ. Here the CDR3 reads CASSQDASGRANEQFF. Written as DNA, the CDR3 is TGTGCCAGCAGCCAAGATGCGAGCGGGAGGGCCAATGAGCAGTTCTTC.

J is TRBJ2-7 and V is TRBV5-1; TRBD2 matches 7 bases. The CDR3 sequence is 17 residues long. Germline CDR1 reads SGHRS; CDR2 reads YFSETQ. V was pared by 0 bases and J by 7 bases, with 16 bases of the junction left unmatched. CDR3 sequence: CASSLAESPSGGEEQYF. DNA of the CDR3: TGCGCCAGCAGCTTGGCCGAAAGCCCTAGCGGAGGGGAGGAGCAGTACTTC.

The gene calls are TRBV29-1 and TRBJ2-1, with 11 bases identical to TRBD2. V lost 4 bases to trimming and J lost 10 bases; unmatched junction nucleotides: 12. The germline V gene encodes CDR1 SQVTM and CDR2 ANQGSEA. CDR3 size: 15 residues. The CDR3 bases are TGCAGCGTTGTTTCCCAACTAGCGGGAGACGGGGAGCAGTTCTTC. Amino acid sequence: CSVVSQLAGDGEQFF.

The table lists this clonotype with a few counts. The CDR3 reads CASSQDTSWGDTQYF. For the CDR3, the DNA is TGTGCCAGCAGCCAAGATACTAGCTGGGGAGATACGCAGTATTTT. This chain joins TRBV3-1 and TRBJ2-3; perhaps TRBD2 as D (6 bases). The CDR3 contains 15 residues. CDR1 is LGHDT, CDR2 YNNKEL, per germline (reference sequence). The V and J ends lost 0 bases and 5 bases respectively, with 12 bases between them.

This clonotype has at least ten counts. V and J are TRBV5-5 and TRBJ2-1, with D perhaps TRBD1 or TRBD2 (5 bases each). The length of the CDR3 is 12 residues. Trimming stripped 3 bases from V and 10 bases from J, with 11 bases between. Germline V gene data show CDR1 as SGHKS and CDR2 as YYEKEE (reference sequence). The CDR3, as DNA: TGTGCCAGCAGCTCCGGGACCCTGGAGCAGTTCTTC. It encodes CASSSGTLEQFF.

This clonotype was detected only a few times. Written as DNA, the CDR3 is TGTGCCAGCCCCTACCCCCCAAGGGGCCGACAAGAGACCCAGTACTTC. Translation gives CASPYPPRGRQETQYF. The V and J genes are TRBV28 and TRBJ2-5; a possible D gene is TRBD1 (5 bases). CDR3 length: 16 amino acids. CDR1 and CDR2 (germline): MDHEN, SYDVKM. Trimming cost V 8 bases and J 2 bases, with 21 bases left between them. The whole variable domain, filled in from reference TRBV28 and TRBJ2-5, reads DVKVTQSSRYLVKRTGEKVFLECVQDMDHENMFWYRQDPGLGLRLIYFSYDVKMKEKGDIPEGYSVSREKKERFSLILESASTNQTSMYLCASPYPPRGRQETQYFGPGTRLLVL.

CDR3 in amino acids: CASRPATGDTYEQYF. The CDR3 region has the DNA TGTGCCAGCAGGCCCGCGACAGGGGACACTTACGAGCAGTACTTC. J is TRBJ2-7 and V is TRBV28, with 8 bases matching TRBD1. The CDR3 runs 15 residues. The germline V gene encodes CDR1 MDHEN and CDR2 SYDVKM. Trimming took 6 bases from V and 4 from J; bases not matched to a gene: 11.

This clonotype has more than one count but fewer than ten. V usage is TRBV5-1 and J usage is TRBJ2-1, with 8 bases that match TRBD1. V shed 4 bases, J shed 5 bases, and the junction held 8 bases outside the gene matches. Germline lookup yields CDR1 SGHRS and CDR2 YFSETQ. This CDR3 region has 15 residues. Here the CDR3 reads CASSIPGQVNNEQFF. The CDR3 bases are TGCGCCAGCAGCATACCGGGACAGGTCAACAATGAGCAGTTCTTC.

The rearrangement links TRBV5-1 to TRBJ2-1; the match to TRBD2 covers 8 bases. The germline V gene encodes CDR1 SGHRS and CDR2 YFSETQ. V dropped 3 bases and J dropped 7; count of bases not matched to a gene: 9. The CDR3 sequence is 15 residues long. The chain's CDR3 is CASSWRGESGNEQFF. The CDR3 DNA is TGCGCCAGCAGCTGGCGGGGGGAATCAGGGAATGAGCAGTTCTTC.

In its sample, this clonotype was seen many times. The rearrangement uses TRBV3-1 and TRBJ2-3, with D perhaps matching TRBD1 or TRBD2 (5 bases each). Germline values: CDR1 LGHDT, CDR2 YNNKEL (reference sequence). The germline V and J ends were trimmed by 1 base and 0 bases, with 8 bases remaining between them. The CDR3 totals 15 residues. The CDR3 nucleotides read TGTGCCAGCAGCCAAGGGGACCTTAGCACAGATACGCAGTATTTT. Residues: CASSQGDLSTDTQYF.

This clonotype was recorded a few times. The CDR3 protein is CASSQGLPSSYNSPLHF. In DNA form, the CDR3 reads TGCGCCAGCAGCCAAGGACTCCCAAGCTCCTATAATTCACCCCTCCACTTT. The V and J genes are TRBV4-1 and TRBJ1-6; no reliable D call. The CDR3 has 17 residues. The germline CDR1 and CDR2 sequences are MGHRA and YSYEKL. Trimming removed 1 base at V and 0 bases at J, with 10 bases between.

This clonotype was found a few times. This chain links TRBV5-5 with TRBJ2-7; D may be TRBD1 or TRBD2 (5 bases each). The CDR3 is 18 amino acids. Germline V gene data show CDR1 as SGHKS and CDR2 as YYEKEE (reference sequence). Trimming took off 3 bases at V and 1 base at J, with 23 bases between the two ends. The CDR3 coding sequence is TGTGCCAGCAGCTCCGGGACGGAACCATTCATAAATTCCTACGAGCAGTACTTC. Translating gives CASSSGTEPFINSYEQYF.